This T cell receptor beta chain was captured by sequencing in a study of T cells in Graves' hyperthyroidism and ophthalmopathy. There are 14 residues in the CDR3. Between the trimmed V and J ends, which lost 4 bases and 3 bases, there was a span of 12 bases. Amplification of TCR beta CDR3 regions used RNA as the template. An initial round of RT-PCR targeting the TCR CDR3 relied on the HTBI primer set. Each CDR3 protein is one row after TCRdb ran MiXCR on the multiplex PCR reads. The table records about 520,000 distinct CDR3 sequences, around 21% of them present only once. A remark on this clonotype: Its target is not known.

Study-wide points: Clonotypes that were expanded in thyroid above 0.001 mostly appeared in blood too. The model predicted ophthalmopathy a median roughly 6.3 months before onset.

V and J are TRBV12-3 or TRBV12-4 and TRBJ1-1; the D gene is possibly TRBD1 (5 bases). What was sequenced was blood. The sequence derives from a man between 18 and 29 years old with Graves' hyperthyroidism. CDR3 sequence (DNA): TGTGCCAGCAGTTATCAGGGAGGGGACACTGAAGCTTTCTTT. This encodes CASSYQGGDTEAFF.